These 16 T cell receptor beta chains share one sample of origin, sequenced in a study of blood T cell repertoires in COVID-19. Clones were sequenced by immunoSEQ multiplex PCR, and TCRdb holds only the in-frame ones, with some missing. The sample gives about 300,000 clones, roughly 88% of which show up once; 6.9% is in the top ten. The sample comprised peripheral blood. The receptors shown here come from a woman younger than 45 who had recovered from COVID-19.

DNA of the CDR3: TGTGCCAGCAGCCTCTGGGACAGGGTACGGTCACCCCTCCACTTT. It codes for CASSLWDRVRSPLHF. The chain combines TRBV5-5 with TRBJ1-6, with 9 bases aligning to TRBD1. Germline V lookup: CDR1 SGHKS, CDR2 YYEKEE (reference sequence). The trim removed 4 bases at V and 10 bases at J, leaving 9 bases unmatched. CDR3 length: 15 residues.

The chain joins TRBV18 to TRBJ1-2; possibly TRBD1 for D (6 bases). Germline loops: CDR1 KGHSH, CDR2 LQKENI. Trimming cost V 0 bases and J 3 bases, with 11 bases left between them. The CDR3 is 15 amino acids. CDR3 nucleotide sequence: TGTGCCAGCTCACCACCGGTGACAGGACACTATGGCTACACCTTC. It specifies CASSPPVTGHYGYTF.

This CDR3 is CASSTTGGTTEAFF. The DNA of the CDR3 is TGTGCCAGCAGTACGACAGGGGGGACCACTGAAGCTTTCTTT. The V and J genes are TRBV6-5 and TRBJ1-1, with 9 nucleotides matching TRBD1. CDR3 length: 14 residues. Germline CDR1 is MNHEY and CDR2 is SVGAGI. V was clipped by 5 bases and J by 4 bases; unmatched bases: 5.

A single count supports this clone. The genes are TRBV30 and TRBJ2-3; a possible D gene is TRBD2 (6 bases). CDR3 length: 13 residues. V was pared by 5 bases and J by 2 bases, with 11 bases between. Germline loops: CDR1 GTSNPN, CDR2 SVGIG (reference sequence). The CDR3 here is CAWLGLYTDTQYF. CDR3 bases: TGTGCCTGGTTGGGACTCTACACAGATACGCAGTATTTT.

V is TRBV5-1 and J is TRBJ1-2; 7 positions match TRBD1. Germline assignment: CDR1 SGHRS and CDR2 YFSETQ. This CDR3 comprises 16 residues. The J segment lost 8 bases and the V segment lost 4 bases, leaving 17 bases of the junction unmatched. CDR3 protein: CASSPTDRAREGGYTF. CDR3 nucleotide sequence: TGCGCCAGCAGCCCTACCGACAGGGCCCGTGAGGGGGGCTACACCTTC.

The V gene is TRBV19, the J gene TRBJ2-1, with 11 bases lining up with TRBD2. The V segment lost 2 bases and the J segment 3 bases; nucleotides outside the gene matches: 3. From germline, CDR1 is LNHDA and CDR2 SQIVND (reference sequence). The length of the CDR3 is 16 residues. The CDR3 here is CASSITSGGLYNEQFF. CDR3 coding DNA: TGTGCCAGTAGTATAACTAGCGGGGGCCTCTACAATGAGCAGTTCTTC.

The chain combines TRBV6-5 with TRBJ1-5, with 8 bases aligning to TRBD1. The CDR3 covers 15 residues. Losses at the gene ends were 6 bases for V and 1 base for J; bases not matched to a gene: 5. CDR1 is MNHEY, CDR2 SVGAGI, per germline. The CDR3 coding sequence is TGTGCCAGCAGGGACAGGGCGGGCAGCAATCAGCCCCAGCATTTT. Protein product: CASRDRAGSNQPQHF.

The CDR3 reads CASSSLRTDTQYF. The CDR3 DNA reads as TGTGCCAGCAGCTCCCTTCGCACAGATACGCAGTATTTT. V gene TRBV7-3 combines with J gene TRBJ2-3; D is undetermined. From germline, CDR1 is SGHTA and CDR2 FQGTGA. This CDR3 has 13 amino acids. V gave up 4 bases and J gave up 1 base, with 6 bases separating them.

The chain is built from TRBV4-1 and TRBJ1-5, with 9 bases lining up with TRBD1. This CDR3 is built from 16 residues. Germline assignment: CDR1 MGHRA and CDR2 YSYEKL. With 2 bases clipped from V and 2 bases from J, the junction kept 4 bases outside the gene matches. The CDR3 DNA sequence: TGCGCCAGCAGCCAAACATGGACAGGGGGCAATCAGCCCCAGCATTTT. Translation gives CASSQTWTGGNQPQHF.

The genes are TRBV24-1 and TRBJ2-3; 9 bases map to TRBD1. This CDR3 is 17 amino acids long. CDR1 is KGHDR, CDR2 SFDVKD, per germline. With 6 bases clipped from V and 2 bases from J, the junction kept 11 bases outside the gene matches. The CDR3 coding sequence is TGTGCCACCAGTTCCCTTTCCGGGACAGGGCTCACAGATACGCAGTATTTT. Translation gives CATSSLSGTGLTDTQYF.

This CDR3 reads CASSVGTSGGALDTQYF. The CDR3 DNA reads TGTGCCAGCAGTGTGGGGACTAGCGGGGGGGCCCTAGATACGCAGTATTTT. V gene TRBV6-1 combines with J gene TRBJ2-3; TRBD2 matches 16 bases. The trim removed 4 bases at V and 5 bases at J, leaving 6 bases unmatched. CDR1 is MNHNS, CDR2 SASEGT, per germline. The CDR3 runs 17 residues.

This chain joins TRBV5-1 and TRBJ1-2; TRBD1 aligns across 7 bases. Germline trimming cut 1 base from V and 7 bases from J; bases unmatched to any gene: 4. This CDR3 spans 13 amino acids. In germline, CDR1 is SGHRS, CDR2 YFSETQ. The CDR3 region has the DNA TGCGCCAGCAGCTTGCAAGGGGGCCTTGGCTACACCTTC. Protein product: CASSLQGGLGYTF.

J is TRBJ2-5 and V is TRBV28, with D tentatively TRBD1 (6 bases). CDR3 length: 18 amino acids. V was cut by 2 bases and J by 7 bases, with 26 bases left in between. Per the germline V gene, CDR1 is MDHEN and CDR2 is SYDVKM. CDR3 nucleotide sequence: TGTGCCAGCAGTTTAAGGGCAGGGCAGGGGCTTGGTTCGGGGACCCAGTACTTC. Translating gives CASSLRAGQGLGSGTQYF. The full variable domain, its missing parts supplied by reference TRBV28 and TRBJ2-5, is DVKVTQSSRYLVKRTGEKVFLECVQDMDHENMFWYRQDPGLGLRLIYFSYDVKMKEKGDIPEGYSVSREKKERFSLILESASTNQTSMYLCASSLRAGQGLGSGTQYFGPGTRLLVL.

The chain recombines TRBV29-1 with TRBJ2-1, with D possibly being TRBD1 (5 bases). This CDR3 comprises 14 residues. Germline values: CDR1 SQVTM, CDR2 ANQGSEA. Trimming pared 6 bases from V and 2 bases from J, leaving 14 bases between. CDR3 region: CSVAGRDAYNEQFF. The CDR3 DNA sequence: TGCAGCGTAGCAGGCAGGGATGCCTACAATGAGCAGTTCTTC.

The V and J genes are TRBV4-2 and TRBJ2-7; 9 positions agree with TRBD1. With V trimmed by 3 bases and J by 4 bases, 10 bases remained unmatched. Germline assignment: CDR1 LGHNA and CDR2 YNFKEQ. This CDR3 has 16 amino acids. The chain's CDR3 is CASSQGQGALQYEQYF. The CDR3 DNA reads as TGTGCCAGCAGCCAGGGACAGGGCGCCCTCCAGTACGAGCAGTACTTC.

The V and J genes are TRBV20-1 and TRBJ1-5; D is unclear. The CDR3 sequence is 14 residues long. Trimming took off 3 bases at V and 0 bases at J, with 9 bases between the two ends. Germline CDR1 reads DFQATT; CDR2 reads SNEGSKA (reference sequence). Here the CDR3 reads CSASGGFSNQPQHF. The CDR3 DNA reads as TGCAGTGCTAGTGGAGGGTTTAGCAATCAGCCCCAGCATTTT.